This T cell receptor (beta chain) was obtained from a study of CD8+ T cells in alopecia areata. Study summary: Each day, treated patients took oral tofacitinib twice, at 5 to 10 mg per dose.

Trimming took 3 bases from V and 2 from J, leaving 16 bases between them. Germline CDR1 MGHRA, CDR2 YSYEKL. The CDR3 is 16 residues long. It was cDNA, reverse transcribed from extracted RNA, that served as the sequencing template. The repertoire was sequenced with immunoSEQ multiplex PCR; TCRdb's copy has only in-frame clones and lacks some. The profile covers about 290,000 clones, with 58% appearing a single time and under 2% taken by the ten largest. Documented treatment: oral pan-JAK inhibitor, 5-10 mg twice daily. The chain uses TRBV4-1 and TRBJ1-2; tentatively, D is TRBD1 (6 bases). The TCR was taken from a human donor with alopecia areata. The specimen comprised CD4+ T cells sorted from blood, sampled at week 24, from a patient treated with tofacitinib. CDR3 bases: TGCGCCAGCAGCCAGTGGCAGGGGAGGGGGAACTATGGCTACACCTTC. Protein sequence: CASSQWQGRGNYGYTF.